This T cell receptor (beta chain) originates from a study of Ad26.COV2.S vaccination and SARS-CoV-2 variants. Study in general: Ad26.COV2.S shots went into the muscle once or twice, 56 days apart. Broader study findings: The authors reported substantial breadth in spike-specific CD8+ and CD4+ T cell responses after vaccination. Non-spike TCR breadth did not differ much between vaccine and placebo recipients.

Germline V gene data show CDR1 as MNHNS and CDR2 as SASEGT. Between the trimmed V and J ends, which lost 1 base and 4 bases, there was a span of 11 bases. This CDR3 spans 14 amino acids. For this clone: Its target is unknown.

Treatment reported: some 20 received Ad26.COV2.S at low or high dose, single or two shots; 5 received placebo; per-sample allocation not given. At day 63 after the first vaccine or placebo injection, samples were drawn. As its vector, the vaccine had Ad26, which expressed Wuhan-strain SARS-CoV-2 spike. The repertoire was sequenced with immunoSEQ multiplex PCR; TCRdb's copy has only in-frame clones and lacks some. The sample comprises about 400,000 clones, about 91% of which are singletons, and 1.9% rests with the top ten. The sample here was peripheral blood, taken in a trial of Ad26.COV2.S vaccine versus placebo. The source is a person aged 18-65 years who received the Ad26.COV2.S COVID-19 vaccine or a placebo. This chain joins TRBV6-1 and TRBJ2-7; D is undetermined. The CDR3 DNA reads as TGTGCCAGCAGTGAAGGGTTTATAGGATACGAGCAGTACTTC. The encoded protein is CASSEGFIGYEQYF.